This T cell receptor beta chain stems from a study of metastatic and nonmetastatic thyroid tumors. Study details: The comparison covered peripheral blood and tumor or nodule tissue in malignant and benign thyroid patients.

Each patient went into thyroid surgery without having received any treatment. In the authors' methods: A classifier of distant metastasis in papillary thyroid cancer was built from CDR3 differences (across clinicopathological groups). With MiXCR, TCRdb called clones anew from the PCR reads. In this record, the V and J calls reflect TCRdb's handling and not the investigators' own analysis. This table has just over 8,000 clones, 20% to 25% appearing once. Ten or more counts support this clone. Its matching antigen is unknown. Study results and limitations: Across blood and tumor, TCR beta diversity in malignant thyroid tumors was reportedly significantly higher than in benign nodules.

The germline CDR1 and CDR2 sequences are LGHDT and YNNKEL (reference sequence). This CDR3 region has 19 residues. J lost 0 bases, V lost 0 bases, and 6 bases had no gene match. Sequences were obtained from tumor tissue. This sequence originates from a female donor with papillary thyroid cancer or a benign thyroid nodule (not recorded which). Some clones in this sample may be carry-over from other donors' samples. The chain links TRBV3-1 to TRBJ2-2, with 11 positions matching TRBD2. CDR3: CASSQDVLAGVANTGELFF. The CDR3, as DNA: TGTGCCAGCAGCCAAGATGTACTAGCGGGGGTCGCGAACACCGGGGAGCTGTTTTTT.